This TCR beta chain was recovered during a study of blood T cell repertoires in COVID-19. Trimming took 3 bases from V and 2 from J; bases not matched to a gene: 6. The V gene's germline CDR1 is SGHDT and CDR2 YYEEEE. The CDR3 spans 16 residues. The table came from immunoSEQ multiplex PCR; TCRdb's copy has only in-frame clones and leaves some out. The table records about 220,000 clones, 90% of them present only once. V is TRBV5-6 and J is TRBJ2-3, with TRBD2 identical over 10 bases. The clonotype was recovered from a man aged 25-40 years who had been exposed to COVID-19. Sequencing was performed on PBMCs or T cells enriched from blood (not recorded which). The CDR3 sequence: CASSSKRGGYTDTQYF. CDR3 sequence (DNA): TGTGCCAGCAGCTCGAAGCGGGGGGGATACACAGATACGCAGTATTTT.